This TCR beta chain is drawn from a study of blood T cell repertoires in COVID-19. Study information: The United States, Italy and Spain were the sources of the acute and convalescent COVID-19 samples.

Study processing details: Estimated nucleated cell counts came from reference gene primer amplification. The data were produced by immunoSEQ multiplex PCR, yet TCRdb's version contains in-frame clones alone and is incomplete. V and J calls and clone size follow that table, whereas D and trimming were derived from the DNA. The data show over 200,000 clones, with 70% to 85% seen just once and roughly 1.8% held by the top ten. Recruitment covered under 25 US areas and drew participants whose ages spanned roughly 18 to 100 years. Allocation to cohorts depended on clinical history reported by the participants. The length of the CDR3 is 14 residues. The ends were cut back, 3 bases at V and 2 bases at J, with 9 bases in the middle. The germline V gene encodes CDR1 LNHDA and CDR2 SQIVND (reference sequence).

The receptor comes from a man in his sixties who had recovered from COVID-19. Material for sequencing was PBMCs or T cells enriched from blood (not recorded which). V is TRBV19 and J is TRBJ2-3; D is perhaps TRBD1 (6 bases). CDR3 in DNA: TGTGCCAGTAGTATGCGACAGGTCACAGATACGCAGTATTTT. It encodes CASSMRQVTDTQYF.